These 11 T cell receptor beta chains came from one sample sequenced in a study of T cells in Graves' hyperthyroidism and ophthalmopathy. The CDR3 regions of TCR beta were amplified from RNA transcripts. The HTBI primer set served for first-round RT-PCR of the TCR CDR3. MiXCR, run by TCRdb on the multiplex PCR reads, gives a single entry per CDR3 protein. The table has 300,000 to 350,000 distinct CDR3 sequences, 15% to 20% seen once; the top ten hold 15%. The sequenced sample was blood. These receptors all come from a middle-aged woman with Graves' ophthalmopathy.

This clonotype came up many times. This chain links TRBV11-3 with TRBJ1-2; weak D call: TRBD1 (6 bases). CDR1 and CDR2 from the germline V gene are SGHNT and YENEEA. V was clipped by 4 bases and J by 6 bases, with 15 bases between them. CDR3 length: 14 amino acids. CDR3 region: CASSSNHGGNGYTF. The CDR3 nucleotides read TGTGCCAGCAGCTCCAATCATGGGGGCAATGGCTACACCTTC. Drawing the rest from reference TRBV11-3 and TRBJ1-2, the complete variable domain is EAGVVQSPRYKIIEKKQPVAFWCNPISGHNTLYWYLQNLGQGPELLIRYENEEAVDDSQLPKDRFSAERLKGVDSTLKIQPAELGDSAVYLCASSSNHGGNGYTFGSGTRLTVV.

In its sample, this clonotype was seen once. CDR3 bases: TGTGCCAGCAGCTTCGACACTCGGACACTCGGGACCGGGGAGCTGTTTTTT. Translation gives CASSFDTRTLGTGELFF. The chain employs TRBV11-2 and TRBJ2-2, with a tentative D call TRBD1 (5 bases). The CDR3 contains 17 residues. Trimming took off 3 bases at V and 5 bases at J, with 19 bases between the two ends. The germline V gene has CDR1 SGHAT and CDR2 FQNNGV.

This clonotype was detected many times. V and J are TRBV2 and TRBJ2-7, with 9 bases identical to TRBD2. The CDR3 has 15 amino acids. Trimming cost V 5 bases and J 2 bases; bases outside gene matches: 7. The V gene's germline CDR1 is SNHLY and CDR2 FYNNEI. This chain's CDR3 is CASSQTSGLPYEQYF. The CDR3 DNA reads as TGTGCCAGCAGTCAAACTAGCGGGCTTCCCTACGAGCAGTACTTC.

There are many counts of this clonotype. The chain uses TRBV28 and TRBJ2-2; 10 bases map to TRBD2. CDR3 length: 17 amino acids. After removal of 3 bases from V and 6 bases from J, the junction contained 10 bases not matched to a gene. Per germline, CDR1 MDHEN and CDR2 SYDVKM. CDR3 nucleotide sequence: TGTGCCAGCAGTTTTCGGAGACCAGGGACTAGCGCCGGGGAGCTGTTTTTT. This codes for CASSFRRPGTSAGELFF.

This clonotype occurred a few times. J is TRBJ2-1 and V is TRBV20-1; TRBD2 agrees at 10 bases. Germline lookup yields CDR1 DFQATT and CDR2 SNEGSKA (reference sequence). J gave up 9 bases and V 5 bases, and 10 bases lay outside the gene matches. The CDR3 spans 14 residues. The CDR3 DNA reads TGCAGTGCTCAAGCGGGAGGGCCTTTTGGTGAGCAGTTCTTC. Its protein product is CSAQAGGPFGEQFF.

This clonotype was counted only a few times. A clone one base away is much larger, so this may be a read error. The chain recombines TRBV7-2 with TRBJ2-7; 12 nucleotides match TRBD2. The germline V gene has CDR1 SGHTA and CDR2 FQGNSA. This CDR3 is 18 amino acids long. CDR3 sequence: CARSLGPSGRAKSHEQYF. The CDR3 region has the DNA TGTGCCCGCAGCTTAGGGCCTAGCGGGAGGGCCAAGAGTCACGAGCAGTACTTC.

The chain employs TRBV3-1 and TRBJ1-3; perhaps TRBD1 as D (6 bases). Germline values: CDR1 LGHDT, CDR2 YNNKEL (reference sequence). The CDR3 runs to 14 residues. V was cut by 4 bases and J by 8 bases, with 15 bases left in between. As DNA, the CDR3 is TGTGCCAGCAGCCCCGACTTACAGGGAGACACCATATATTTT. Translation: CASSPDLQGDTIYF.

This clonotype was picked up many times. The chain is built from TRBV20-1 and TRBJ1-6, with D possibly being TRBD1 (6 bases). There are 15 residues in the CDR3. The ends were cut back, 6 bases at V and 0 bases at J, with 12 bases in the middle. The germline CDR1 and CDR2 sequences are DFQATT and SNEGSKA (reference sequence). CDR3: CSAETGSSYNSPLHF. CDR3 DNA sequence: TGCAGTGCGGAAACAGGGAGCTCCTATAATTCACCCCTCCACTTT.

This clonotype was observed at least ten times. CDR3 DNA: TGCGCCAGCAGCCCGATAACAGGGACGGGGCAGCCCCAGCATTTT. It codes for CASSPITGTGQPQHF. The rearrangement uses TRBV5-1 and TRBJ1-5, with D tentatively TRBD1 (6 bases). Trimming removed 4 bases at V and 7 bases at J, with 18 bases between. Germline loops: CDR1 SGHRS, CDR2 YFSETQ. This CDR3 comprises 15 residues. The whole variable domain, remainder taken from reference TRBV5-1 and TRBJ1-5, is KAGVTQTPRYLIKTRGQQVTLSCSPISGHRSVSWYQQTPGQGLQFLFEYFSETQRNKGNFPGRFSGRQFSNSRSEMNVSTLELGDSALYLCASSPITGTGQPQHFGDGTRLSIL.

This clonotype has ten or more counts. The DNA for the CDR3 is TGTGCCAGCAGTTATAGGGGTGAAGCTTTCTTT. This encodes CASSYRGEAFF. J is TRBJ1-1 and V is TRBV6-5, with a possible D match to TRBD1 (5 bases). This CDR3 region has 11 residues. Trimming removed 3 bases from V and 7 bases from J, with 6 bases in between. Germline loops: CDR1 MNHEY, CDR2 SVGAGI.

This clonotype was found many times. The chain uses TRBV27 and TRBJ2-7, with D possibly matching TRBD1 (6 bases). The CDR3 is 14 amino acids. Germline CDR1 reads MNHEY; CDR2 reads SMNVEV (reference sequence). Trimming left V 5 bases short and J 6 bases short, with 17 bases between. CDR3 amino acids: CASSTLRTVSEQYF. In nucleotides, the CDR3 is TGTGCCAGCAGTACCCTCAGGACAGTATCCGAGCAGTACTTC.